This TCR beta chain is from a study of T cell clones after liver transplantation (dated by TCRdb to between 2018 and 2020). Concerning the study at large: The samples were obtained from ITN030ST, a randomized trial that attempted immunosuppression withdrawal within 2 years after liver transplantation. Donor-reactive T cell clones were identified by TCRbeta sequencing after a pre-transplant mixed lymphocyte reaction and then tracked in post-transplant blood. Third party-reactive TCRbeta sequences were also identified from pre-transplant MLRs to serve as an antigen-independent comparator for donor-reactive sequences. Three of the eight recipients were HCV-positive; the others were transplanted for non-autoimmune, non-viral indications. The subjects received no induction therapy and were kept on standard immunosuppression until randomization at 12-24 months post-transplant. Tolerance was defined as complete withdrawal of immunosuppression for at least one year without a rise in liver enzymes beyond twice the upper limit of normal. Blood samples were collected pre-transplant, then pre-randomization ahead of withdrawal, and finally post-randomization once withdrawal had either been completed or failed. The studied cohort comprised 8 liver transplant recipients, 3 classified as tolerant and 5 as non-tolerant. Paper-wide results and their limitations: A greater decline was seen for donor-reactive sequences than for third party-reactive sequences, suggesting partial antigen-specific deletion unrelated to withdrawal success. Because allograft tissue specimens were not available, migration of donor-reactive T cells into the graft, rather than deletion, may have occurred. In most of the 8 subjects, regardless of tolerance or HCV status, circulating donor-reactive CD4 TCRbeta sequences dropped significantly post-transplant. Low numbers of available donor cells limited the measurable donor-reactive repertoire in two subjects. When repertoire turnover was taken into account, detection of donor-reactive sequences was significantly reduced in 7 of 8 subjects for CD4 and in 8 of 8 subjects for CD8. Conclusions were preliminary, limited by small, heterogeneous patient numbers and non-standardized post-transplant time points.

Unstimulated PBMCs, after thawing, were stained for CD3, CD4 and CD8 and then FACS-sorted into CD3+CD4+ and CD3+CD8+ populations. Each of the 8 studied subjects was randomized to immunosuppression withdrawal. The Qiagen DNeasy Blood and Tissue Kit was used for isolation of genomic DNA. High-throughput TCRbeta CDR3 sequencing of frozen genomic DNA was performed by immunoSEQ, including PCR amplification, mapping, bias correction and internal controls. In the authors' own workflow: Only productive rearrangements were retained, and each unique TCRbeta sequence was defined by its CDR3 nucleotide sequence together with its V and J gene. For classification of a sequence as donor-reactive, at least 5-fold expansion in CFSE-low cells relative to unstimulated pre-transplant cells and a frequency of at least 0.01% were required. Minimum frequency thresholds were set for each subject based on the unstimulated sample with the lowest template count, ensuring at least 90% detection power. Jensen-Shannon divergence between the top 1000 TCRbeta sequences post-transplant and pre-transplant was used to measure repertoire turnover. Changes in detection of donor-reactive sequences were assessed with two-sided Fisher's exact tests. This is the immuneACCESS table as TCRdb keeps it, with only in-frame sequences that have V and J called. A part of the clones is gone; compared with another copy, unresolved V genes explain less than half, and the rest is unexplained. The V and J calls and clone size are taken from that table; D and trimming were inferred from the DNA. A total of around 110,000 clones appear in this sample, 90% of them only once. The ten largest clonotypes hold around 0.8% of the sample.

V lost 0 bases and J lost 6 bases, and the count of bases not matched to a germline gene is 3. The CDR3 starts with the cysteine, ends with the phenylalanine, and has 15 residues. Just CDR3 DNA is preserved here, 45 bases in frame from base 1. For CDR1 and CDR2, the germline V gene lists SGHRS and YFSETQ. Concerning this clone: Its antigen target is currently unknown. The sample holds no much larger clone one base away, and base qualities are not on file.

The clonotype originates from a human patient who received a liver transplant. In patients who had a transplant, some T cells may come from the graft donor. The chain employs TRBV5-1 and TRBJ1-4, and TRBD1 matches 9 of the central bases. This specimen was CD4+ T cells from blood, taken 12 months after liver transplant. DNA sequence: TGCGCCAGCAGCTTGGGGGACAGGGATTATGAAAAACTGTTTTTT. This encodes CASSLGDRDYEKLFF.